The 27 T cell receptor beta chains listed next were all sequenced from one sample in a study of cytomegalovirus exposure and HLA in healthy donors. Primers: 60 Vbeta forward and 13 Jbeta reverse. The table came from immunoSEQ multiplex PCR; TCRdb's copy has only in-frame clones and leaves some out. The sample records 150,000 to 200,000 clones, about 80% being singletons. The sequenced sample consisted of PBMCs. The receptors shown here come from a man aged 25-45 years in good health and CMV-seropositive.

The CDR3 DNA reads as TGTGCCAGCAGTTTAGCCCAGACACTTAACACCGGGGAGCTGTTTTTT. Translating it yields CASSLAQTLNTGELFF. The chain joins TRBV28 to TRBJ2-2, with D uncertain. The CDR3 is 16 residues long. The V end was cut by 2 bases, the J end by 2 bases, with 12 bases between. Germline CDR1 reads MDHEN; CDR2 reads SYDVKM.

The chain has TRBV6-1 and TRBJ2-5; TRBD1 matches at 9 bases. The CDR3 is made up of 14 amino acids. Trimming cost V 8 bases and J 3 bases; bases outside gene matches: 7. Per germline, CDR1 MNHNS and CDR2 SASEGT. CDR3 nucleotides: TGTGCCAGCTACCGGACAGGGGTGGAAGAGACCCAGTACTTC. Its protein is CASYRTGVEETQYF.

This chain joins TRBV11-2 and TRBJ1-2; D uncertain. CDR1 SGHAT and CDR2 FQNNGV come from the germline V gene. Trimming cost V 4 bases and J 10 bases, with 7 bases left between them. This CDR3 contains 10 residues. CDR3 protein: CASSSRVYTF. For the CDR3, the DNA is TGTGCCAGCAGCTCCCGGGTCTACACCTTC. The full variable domain, in which reference TRBV11-2 and TRBJ1-2 provide the parts outside the CDR3, is EAGVAQSPRYKIIEKRQSVAFWCNPISGHATLYWYQQILGQGPKLLIQFQNNGVVDDSQLPKDRFSAERLKGVDSTLKIQPAKLEDSAVYLCASSSRVYTFGSGTRLTVV.

This clone was seen only a few times. The rearrangement links TRBV29-1 to TRBJ1-4; TRBD1 matches 8 bases. From germline, CDR1 is SQVTM and CDR2 ANQGSEA. J was trimmed by 0 bases and V by 6 bases; bases with no gene match: 3. The CDR3 length is 14 residues. CDR3 in DNA: TGCAGCGTCCTGACAGGGGCAACTAATGAAAAACTGTTTTTT. As protein: CSVLTGATNEKLFF.

V and J are TRBV6-5 and TRBJ2-3; D gene unclear. Per germline, CDR1 MNHEY and CDR2 SVGAGI. V lost 8 bases, J lost 6 bases, and 21 bases lay in between. CDR3 length: 15 residues. The CDR3 DNA is TGTGCCAGCTACCTGATCCCGGCGGTGCATGATACGCAGTATTTT. This encodes CASYLIPAVHDTQYF.

The chain is built from TRBV7-7 and TRBJ2-5; no clear D gene. Per germline, CDR1 SSHAT and CDR2 FNYEAQ (reference sequence). The ends were cut back, 1 base at V and 2 bases at J, with 11 bases in the middle. CDR3 length: 15 amino acids. The CDR3 coding sequence is TGTGCCAGCAGCTTAGGCACTTGGCGGCAAGAGACCCAGTACTTC. Translating gives CASSLGTWRQETQYF.

CDR3 sequence reads: CASTTMQETQYF. CDR3 nucleotide sequence: TGCGCCAGCACTACTATGCAAGAGACCCAGTACTTC. The gene calls are TRBV10-2 and TRBJ2-5; D remains unclear. In germline, CDR1 is WSHSY, CDR2 SAAADI. The V end was cut by 7 bases, the J end by 2 bases, with 8 bases between. The CDR3 contains 12 residues.

The rearrangement uses TRBV5-1 and TRBJ2-7, with 13 nucleotides matching TRBD2. The V gene end was trimmed by 4 bases and the J gene end by 3 bases; junction bases not matched to a gene: 4. CDR1 is SGHRS, CDR2 YFSETQ, per germline. CDR3 length: 15 amino acids. The CDR3 sequence: CASSKGLAGSYEQYF. The CDR3, as DNA: TGCGCCAGCAGCAAGGGACTAGCGGGGAGCTACGAGCAGTACTTC.

The J gene is TRBJ2-2, the V gene TRBV28, with TRBD2 matching over 13 bases. CDR3 length: 17 residues. Trimming removed 6 bases from V and 7 bases from J; junction bases left unmatched: 11. CDR1 and CDR2 from the germline V gene are MDHEN and SYDVKM. CDR3 coding DNA: TGTGCCAGCAGCACCCCGGGACTAGCGGGGAGGGACGGGGAGCTGTTTTTT. Translating it yields CASSTPGLAGRDGELFF. The full variable domain, with the rest looked up from reference TRBV28 and TRBJ2-2, is DVKVTQSSRYLVKRTGEKVFLECVQDMDHENMFWYRQDPGLGLRLIYFSYDVKMKEKGDIPEGYSVSREKKERFSLILESASTNQTSMYLCASSTPGLAGRDGELFFGEGSRLTVL.

The chain is built from TRBV7-9 and TRBJ2-7, with D possibly matching TRBD2 (6 bases). Germline CDR1 SEHNR, CDR2 FQNEAQ (reference sequence). The CDR3 is made up of 15 amino acids. V lost 1 base to trimming and J lost 4 bases, with 14 bases between them. CDR3 DNA: TGTGCCAGCAGCTTAGGCGACGACAGCGGGTACGAGCAGTACTTC. The encoded protein is CASSLGDDSGYEQYF.

The J gene is TRBJ1-5, the V gene TRBV28, with D tentatively TRBD1 (6 bases). Germline V gives CDR1 MDHEN, CDR2 SYDVKM. This CDR3 contains 15 residues. V was cut by 1 base and J by 1 base, with 8 bases left in between. CDR3 in amino acids: CASSLLGQSNQPQHF. CDR3 nucleotide sequence: TGTGCCAGCAGTTTATTAGGACAGAGCAATCAGCCCCAGCATTTT.

This clone came up a few times. The chain links TRBV7-2 to TRBJ1-1; the D gene is possibly TRBD1 (6 bases). The V end was cut by 10 bases, the J end by 1 base, with 22 bases between. Germline V CDR1 and CDR2: SGHTA, FQGNSA. The CDR3 contains 16 residues. The CDR3 loop reads CATHRGGEGQNTEAFF. As DNA, the CDR3 is TGTGCCACCCACCGCGGAGGGGAGGGACAGAACACTGAAGCTTTCTTT.

J is TRBJ1-4 and V is TRBV27; D is ambiguous. In germline, CDR1 is MNHEY, CDR2 SMNVEV (reference sequence). The ends were cut back, 6 bases at V and 8 bases at J, with 19 bases in the middle. There are 15 residues in the CDR3. The CDR3 loop reads CASSPAFNSREKLFF. In DNA form, the CDR3 reads TGTGCCAGCAGCCCCGCCTTCAACAGCAGAGAAAAACTGTTTTTT.

The chain carries TRBV28 and TRBJ2-7, with D possibly TRBD1 on 6 matching bases. Germline V gene data show CDR1 as MDHEN and CDR2 as SYDVKM. CDR3 size: 14 residues. V lost 6 bases to trimming and J lost 1 base, with 13 bases between them. The CDR3 bases are TGTGCCAGCAGCCGTCGGACAGCGTCCTACGAGCAGTACTTC. Translated, it gives CASSRRTASYEQYF.

J is TRBJ2-5 and V is TRBV19; possible D gene TRBD2, 6 bases. This CDR3 has 14 residues. Germline V gene data show CDR1 as LNHDA and CDR2 as SQIVND (reference sequence). Trimming stripped 5 bases from V and 5 bases from J, with 15 bases between. CDR3 residues: CASSRGGVGETQYF. CDR3 nucleotides: TGTGCCAGTAGTCGTGGAGGGGTTGGGGAGACCCAGTACTTC.

The rearrangement uses TRBV11-2 and TRBJ2-7; no clear D gene. This CDR3 is 14 amino acids long. From germline, CDR1 is SGHAT and CDR2 FQNNGV. V lost 8 bases and J lost 6, with 20 bases in between. The CDR3 sequence: CASGGITAILEQYF. The CDR3, as DNA: TGTGCCAGCGGCGGCATCACTGCTATCCTCGAGCAGTACTTC. The whole variable domain, remainder taken from reference TRBV11-2 and TRBJ2-7, is EAGVAQSPRYKIIEKRQSVAFWCNPISGHATLYWYQQILGQGPKLLIQFQNNGVVDDSQLPKDRFSAERLKGVDSTLKIQPAKLEDSAVYLCASGGITAILEQYFGPGTRLTVT.

The chain has TRBV9 and TRBJ2-7; 9 bases fit TRBD2. Germline values: CDR1 SGDLS, CDR2 YYNGEE. The V gene end was trimmed by 1 base and the J gene end by 4 bases; junction bases not matched to a gene: 6. CDR3 length: 15 amino acids. CDR3 bases: TGTGCCAGCAGCGTATATTCTAGCGGGGTATACGAGCAGTACTTC. It yields the protein CASSVYSSGVYEQYF.

The rearrangement links TRBV10-1 to TRBJ2-5; 10 bases are shared with TRBD1. CDR1 is WNHNN, CDR2 SYGVQD, per germline (reference sequence). V lost 4 bases, J lost 4 bases, and 3 bases stayed unmatched. The CDR3 has 14 residues. CDR3 residues: CASSGDRGRETQYF. The CDR3, as DNA: TGCGCCAGCAGTGGAGACAGGGGGCGAGAGACCCAGTACTTC.

The rearrangement joins TRBV18 to TRBJ1-6; 8 bases map to TRBD1. This CDR3 has 15 residues. With 3 bases clipped from V and 8 bases from J, the junction kept 6 bases outside the gene matches. From germline, CDR1 is KGHSH and CDR2 LQKENI. DNA for the CDR3: TGTGCCAGCTCACCCGGCCAGGGGGCCCATTCACCCCTCCACTTT. This gives the protein CASSPGQGAHSPLHF.

The chain recombines TRBV5-1 with TRBJ1-4, with D perhaps matching TRBD1 (5 bases). V was trimmed by 3 bases and J by 4 bases, leaving 10 bases between them. The CDR3 runs to 14 residues. Germline CDR1 is SGHRS and CDR2 is YFSETQ. The DNA of the CDR3 is TGCGCCAGCAGCTCCCAGGGCAGTAATGAAAAACTGTTTTTT. Translation gives CASSSQGSNEKLFF.

J is TRBJ2-1 and V is TRBV7-9, with 10 bases that match TRBD2. Germline V gene lookup returns CDR1 SEHNR and CDR2 FQNEAQ (reference sequence). V lost 5 bases and J lost 7; bases outside the gene matches: 8. This CDR3 is built from 15 residues. The chain's CDR3 is CASSPVAGGTNEQFF. The CDR3 DNA follows: TGTGCCAGCAGCCCGGTAGCGGGAGGTACTAATGAGCAGTTCTTC.

The chain employs TRBV7-9 and TRBJ2-5, with TRBD2 matching 7 bases. Germline-derived CDR1 and CDR2 are SEHNR and FQNEAQ (reference sequence). V lost 5 bases and J lost 0; bases outside the gene matches: 6. The CDR3 length is 15 residues. In DNA, the CDR3 is TGTGCCAGCAGCCATAGCGGGCTGTACCAAGAGACCCAGTACTTC. It yields the protein CASSHSGLYQETQYF. The whole variable domain, filled in from reference TRBV7-9 and TRBJ2-5, reads DTGVSQNPRHKITKRGQNVTFRCDPISEHNRLYWYRQTLGQGPEFLTYFQNEAQLEKSRLLSDRFSAERPKGSFSTLEIQRTEQGDSAMYLCASSHSGLYQETQYFGPGTRLLVL.

In its sample, this clone was seen once. The chain uses TRBV11-2 and TRBJ2-7, with 10 positions matching TRBD2. Germline CDR1 reads SGHAT; CDR2 reads FQNNGV. The ends lost 5 bases at V and 6 bases at J; junction bases unmatched: 13. The CDR3 is made up of 16 amino acids. DNA of the CDR3: TGTGCCAGCAGCCCCCAGGGAGCGGGGGGGTTTGGCGAGCAGTACTTC. Protein: CASSPQGAGGFGEQYF.

The V gene is TRBV28, the J gene TRBJ1-5; the D gene is possibly TRBD1 (5 bases). The V and J ends lost 3 bases and 4 bases respectively, with 13 bases between them. Germline V gives CDR1 MDHEN, CDR2 SYDVKM. The CDR3 contains 15 residues. CDR3 amino acids: CASSFRQGNNQPQHF. CDR3 in DNA: TGTGCCAGCAGTTTTAGGCAGGGTAATAATCAGCCCCAGCATTTT.

The table lists this clone with a count of one. This chain connects TRBV13 to TRBJ2-7; TRBD2 matches at 11 bases. V gave up 6 bases and J gave up 3 bases; unmatched junction bases: 4. The CDR3 runs to 14 residues. Germline V gene data show CDR1 as PRHDT and CDR2 as FYEKMQ (reference sequence). The CDR3 loop is CASRLAGGIYEQYF. CDR3 nucleotides: TGTGCCAGCAGGCTAGCGGGGGGTATCTACGAGCAGTACTTC.

This chain uses TRBV7-2 with TRBJ1-2; D is possibly TRBD1 (5 bases). Trimming took 5 bases from V and 6 from J, leaving 16 bases between them. Germline V gives CDR1 SGHTA, CDR2 FQGNSA. The CDR3 sequence is 14 residues long. CDR3 DNA: TGTGCCAGCAGCCGCTCGGCGTCGGGGGATGGCTACACCTTC. Protein sequence: CASSRSASGDGYTF.

The CDR3 DNA reads TGTGCCAGCAGGTTAGGGGGCTTGGCAGATACGCAGTATTTT. The encoded protein is CASRLGGLADTQYF. V usage is TRBV5-5 and J usage is TRBJ2-3; 7 nucleotides match TRBD1. The CDR3 loop spans 14 amino acids. The germline CDR1 and CDR2 sequences are SGHKS and YYEKEE (reference sequence). V lost 5 bases and J lost 4; bases outside the gene matches: 7. The variable domain in full, completed from reference TRBV5-5 and TRBJ2-3, reads DAGVTQSPTHLIKTRGQQVTLRCSPISGHKSVSWYQQVLGQGPQFIFQYYEKEERGRGNFPDRFSARQFPNYSSELNVNALLLGDSALYLCASRLGGLADTQYFGPGTRLTVL.